The clone carrying this T cell receptor beta chain was counted only a few times. Its specificity is unknown. This sample was included in a study of CD8 T cells in ankylosing spondylitis. Study findings and constraints: Reportedly, matched ankylosing spondylitis synovial fluid was significantly enriched for disease-linked clones. Within ankylosing spondylitis blood, a TCR beta motif made up of eight or nine highly homologous variants appeared to be characteristic.

The germline V gene encodes CDR1 DFQATT and CDR2 SNEGSKA (reference sequence). The CDR3 consists of 19 residues. V shed 6 bases, J shed 2 bases, and the junction held 18 bases outside the gene matches. TCR beta libraries were made by quantitative 5'-RACE with molecular barcodes. A single record per CDR3 protein comes from TCRdb applying MiXCR to the 5' RACE reads. The profile covers about 140,000 distinct CDR3 sequences, with 7% to 9% appearing a single time and more than 7% taken by the ten largest. This receptor was identified in a male donor with ankylosing spondylitis. The V and J genes are TRBV20-1 and TRBJ1-4; TRBD1 agrees at 10 bases. The sequenced sample consisted of synovial fluid, either unsorted or a sorted T cell fraction (not recorded which). The CDR3 DNA reads TGCAGTGCCCGCCCTCGACAGGGGGCGAGGTATGCCACTAATGAAAAACTGTTTTTT. It encodes CSARPRQGARYATNEKLFF.